One and the same sample provided the 2 T cell receptor beta chains below, sequenced in a study of early T cells in non-severe SARS-CoV-2 infection (dated by TCRdb to the early 2020s). The method was 5' RACE. These reads were obtained on a NextSeq 500. TCRdb ran its own pipeline on the public reads, namely fastp trimming at Q25 and MiXCR clone calling, and kept in-frame beta chains. Duplicate CDR3 protein sequences are folded into a single record with the most common DNA and genes. The sample contains around 80,000 distinct CDR3 sequences, roughly an eighth of them found a single time. Of the sample, approximately 1.3% is held by the ten largest clones. Material for sequencing was whole blood. The receptors here all came from an adult who was a healthcare worker with PCR-confirmed SARS-CoV-2 infection or an uninfected control (not recorded which).

This clonotype appeared many times. The rearrangement uses TRBV7-6 and TRBJ2-2, with D perhaps matching TRBD1 (5 bases). Looked up from germline, CDR1 is SGHVS and CDR2 is FNYEAQ. The CDR3 runs to 15 residues. V was trimmed by 2 bases and J by 5 bases, leaving 12 bases between them. The CDR3 protein is CASSLSRAQTGELFF. For the CDR3, the DNA is TGTGCCAGCAGCTTATCCAGGGCGCAGACCGGGGAGCTGTTTTTT.

This clonotype was recorded a few times. This chain links TRBV20-1 with TRBJ2-3; TRBD1 aligns across 9 bases. CDR1 DFQATT and CDR2 SNEGSKA come from the germline V gene (reference sequence). The CDR3 extends over 15 amino acids. Trimming removed 0 bases from V and 5 bases from J; junction bases left unmatched: 6. The CDR3 reads CSAREGQGSGDTQYF. Written as DNA, the CDR3 is TGCAGTGCTAGAGAAGGACAGGGGAGTGGAGATACGCAGTATTTT.